This T cell receptor (beta chain) was sequenced in a study of T cells in localized non-small cell lung cancer. Germline CDR1 MNHEY, CDR2 SVGAGI. Trimming removed 4 bases from V and 0 bases from J; junction bases left unmatched: 3. This CDR3 has 16 residues. Clones were read by immunoSEQ multiplex PCR, and TCRdb kept only the in-frame ones, dropping some. Counted here are about 64,000 clones, roughly 76% occurring once; the ten biggest clones make up 4.7%. J is TRBJ2-1 and V is TRBV6-5, with 10 positions matching TRBD2. This TCR was recovered from a man between 40 and 69 years old with stage II lung adenocarcinoma. The sample consisted of PBMCs, taken before any cancer treatment. The CDR3 DNA reads TGTGCCAGCAGTTCCTCTAGCGGGAGCTCCTACAATGAGCAGTTCTTC. It is translated as CASSSSSGSSYNEQFF.